This T cell receptor (beta chain) comes out of a study of blood T cell repertoires in COVID-19. Study overall: Nucleic acid was either cDNA or gDNA, and it came from T cells, B-cell-depleted T cells, or PBMCs.

Only in-frame clones appear in the TCRdb table, and some are missing; sequencing was by immunoSEQ multiplex PCR. Of more than 110,000 clones listed, roughly 84% are singletons. Trimming took off 3 bases at V and 5 bases at J, with 10 bases between the two ends. This CDR3 has 14 residues. In germline, CDR1 is WNHNN, CDR2 SYGVQD (reference sequence). Sequencing used PBMCs or T cells enriched from blood (not recorded which). The sequence came from a man aged 40-49 years with acute COVID-19. The chain is built from TRBV10-1 and TRBJ2-2; D may be TRBD1 (6 bases). CDR3 amino acids: CASSETGRTGELFF. The CDR3, as DNA: TGCGCCAGCAGTGAAACAGGGAGAACCGGGGAGCTGTTTTTT.